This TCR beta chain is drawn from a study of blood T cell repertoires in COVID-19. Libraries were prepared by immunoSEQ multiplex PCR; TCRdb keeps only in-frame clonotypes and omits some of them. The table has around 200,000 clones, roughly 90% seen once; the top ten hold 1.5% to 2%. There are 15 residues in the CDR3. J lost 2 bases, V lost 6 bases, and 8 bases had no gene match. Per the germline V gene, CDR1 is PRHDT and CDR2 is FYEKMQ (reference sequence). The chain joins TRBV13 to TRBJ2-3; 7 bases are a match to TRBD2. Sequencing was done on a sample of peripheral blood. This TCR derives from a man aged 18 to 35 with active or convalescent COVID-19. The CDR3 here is CASRPGLTFTDTQYF. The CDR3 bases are TGTGCCAGCAGACCGGGACTAACTTTCACAGATACGCAGTATTTT.